These 24 T cell receptor beta chains were all obtained from the same sample, sequenced in a study of blood T cell repertoires in COVID-19. Libraries were prepared by immunoSEQ multiplex PCR; TCRdb keeps only in-frame clonotypes and omits some of them. Among 200,000 or so clones listed, more than 80% were seen once. The specimen was peripheral blood. Receptors originate from a man aged 30 to 39 with COVID-19, enrolled during active disease.

V usage is TRBV7-3 and J usage is TRBJ2-5, with 12 bases matching TRBD1. From germline, CDR1 is SGHTA and CDR2 FQGTGA. V was pared by 1 base and J by 5 bases, with 8 bases of the junction left unmatched. The CDR3 has 17 residues. CDR3 sequence (DNA): TGTGCCAGCAGCTTAATTGGGACAGGGGGCGGGAGTGAGACCCAGTACTTC. Translating gives CASSLIGTGGGSETQYF.

CDR3 loop: CASSPGGMGTF. As DNA, the CDR3 is TGTGCCAGCTCACCGGGAGGGATGGGCACCTTC. This chain connects TRBV18 to TRBJ1-2; no reliable D call. Germline V gives CDR1 KGHSH, CDR2 LQKENI. The V and J ends lost 3 bases and 13 bases respectively, with 12 bases between them. The CDR3 extends over 11 amino acids.

V gene TRBV5-1 combines with J gene TRBJ1-2; perhaps TRBD1 as D (6 bases). This CDR3 region has 13 residues. Between the trimmed V and J ends, which lost 3 bases and 3 bases, there was a span of 9 bases. Germline CDR1 is SGHRS and CDR2 is YFSETQ. CDR3 DNA sequence: TGCGCCAGCAGCTCGACAGGAGACTATGGCTACACCTTC. The encoded protein is CASSSTGDYGYTF.

The V gene is TRBV4-1, the J gene TRBJ1-4; TRBD1 matches at 8 bases. Germline CDR1 is MGHRA and CDR2 is YSYEKL. The CDR3 has 13 amino acids. With 4 bases clipped from V and 8 bases from J, the junction kept 3 bases outside the gene matches. CDR3 sequence reads: CASSPGQEEKLFF. For the CDR3, the DNA is TGCGCCAGCAGCCCGGGACAGGAGGAAAAACTGTTTTTT.

This clone was seen once. The genes are TRBV7-3 and TRBJ1-3, with D possibly matching TRBD1 (5 bases). From germline, CDR1 is SGHTA and CDR2 FQGTGA. The CDR3 sequence is 17 residues long. V lost 2 bases to trimming and J lost 0 bases, with 14 bases between them. The CDR3 DNA follows: TGTGCCAGCAGCTTAGTGGTGGGGCCAAGCTCTGGAAACACCATATATTTT. Encoded protein: CASSLVVGPSSGNTIYF.

This chain links TRBV19 with TRBJ1-4; tentatively, D is TRBD1 (6 bases). The CDR3 has 12 residues. Trimming pared 4 bases from V and 11 bases from J, leaving 11 bases between. Germline CDR1 reads LNHDA; CDR2 reads SQIVND (reference sequence). DNA of the CDR3: TGTGCCAGTAGTAGGCCAGGACAGAAACTGTTTTTT. Its protein is CASSRPGQKLFF.

The chain is built from TRBV28 and TRBJ1-2; D perhaps matches TRBD1 (5 bases). The germline CDR1 and CDR2 sequences are MDHEN and SYDVKM. V dropped 1 base and J dropped 8 bases, with 11 bases sitting between them. CDR3 length: 13 amino acids. The CDR3 loop reads CASSLSRVRGYTF. As DNA, the CDR3 is TGTGCCAGCAGTTTATCCAGGGTGCGAGGCTACACCTTC.

This rearrangement joins TRBV3-1 (or the pseudogene TRBV3-2) to TRBJ1-6; 8 bases match TRBD1. The germline V gene has CDR1 LGHDT and CDR2 YNNKEL (reference sequence). Trimming at V came to 1 base and at J to 10 bases, leaving 12 bases not matched to a gene. The CDR3 sequence is 17 residues long. CDR3 nucleotides: TGTGCCAGCAGCCAAGGTTCCGGGCAGGGGGCTAAATCACCCCTCCACTTT. Amino acids: CASSQGSGQGAKSPLHF.

The chain employs TRBV14 and TRBJ1-1; 10 nucleotides align to TRBD1. CDR3 length: 16 residues. Germline V gene data show CDR1 as SGHDN and CDR2 as FVKESK. After removal of 0 bases from V and 4 bases from J, the junction contained 5 bases not matched to a gene. This chain's CDR3 is CASSQDLRDRGTEAFF. CDR3 nucleotides: TGTGCCAGCAGCCAAGATCTGAGGGACAGGGGCACTGAAGCTTTCTTT.

The rearrangement uses TRBV5-1 and TRBJ2-2, with D perhaps matching TRBD2 (7 bases). The CDR3 sequence is 14 residues long. Germline CDR1 and CDR2: SGHRS and YFSETQ. V was shortened by 9 bases and J by 4 bases, with 16 bases between the two germline ends. CDR3: CAKRGGRGTGELFF. Written as DNA, the CDR3 is TGCGCCAAAAGGGGGGGCCGGGGCACCGGGGAGCTGTTTTTT.

Written as DNA, the CDR3 is TGTGCCAGCAGACCTAGGGAGGATACGCAGTATTTT. This translates into CASRPREDTQYF. The chain uses TRBV6-2 or TRBV6-3 and TRBJ2-3; possibly TRBD2 for D (5 bases). The CDR3 has 12 residues. Trimming took 6 bases from V and 6 from J, leaving 10 bases between them. Germline assignment: CDR1 MNHEY and CDR2 SVGEGT.

The rearrangement joins TRBV7-2 to TRBJ2-7; 7 nucleotides agree with TRBD1. CDR1 is SGHTA, CDR2 FQGNSA, per germline. Losses at the gene ends were 5 bases for V and 3 bases for J; bases not matched to a gene: 10. The CDR3 has 15 amino acids. CDR3 residues: CASSLTGRIYYEQYF. CDR3 bases: TGTGCCAGCAGCCTGACAGGGCGCATCTACTACGAGCAGTACTTC.

The chain employs TRBV5-1 and TRBJ2-2; 7 positions agree with TRBD1. V lost 4 bases, J lost 1 base, and 7 bases stayed unmatched. Germline CDR1 SGHRS, CDR2 YFSETQ. The CDR3 contains 16 residues. Here the CDR3 reads CASSPPGTENTGELFF. DNA of the CDR3: TGCGCCAGCAGCCCCCCAGGGACAGAGAACACCGGGGAGCTGTTTTTT.

This chain's CDR3 is CASSYSMRDRAGKQYF. The CDR3 DNA reads as TGTGCCAGCAGTTACTCGATGCGGGACAGGGCGGGTAAGCAGTACTTC. The chain carries TRBV6-5 and TRBJ2-7; TRBD1 matches 9 bases. V lost 0 bases and J lost 8; bases outside the gene matches: 11. Germline CDR1 and CDR2: MNHEY and SVGAGI. This CDR3 contains 16 residues.

The V gene is TRBV28, the J gene TRBJ1-3, with unresolved D. V was shortened by 8 bases and J by 2 bases, with 7 bases between the two germline ends. Germline CDR1 reads MDHEN; CDR2 reads SYDVKM. CDR3 length: 12 amino acids. CDR3: CASLSAGNTIYF. As DNA, the CDR3 is TGTGCCAGCTTATCTGCTGGAAACACCATATATTTT.

The J gene is TRBJ2-1, the V gene TRBV9; D unclear. V was cut by 4 bases and J by 0 bases, with 14 bases left in between. Germline lookup yields CDR1 SGDLS and CDR2 YYNGEE. The CDR3 runs to 16 residues. The CDR3 DNA is TGTGCCAGCAGCCCCCGAGGTCCTAGCTCCTACAATGAGCAGTTCTTC. It translates to CASSPRGPSSYNEQFF. The full variable domain, completed using reference TRBV9 and TRBJ2-1, is DSGVTQTPKHLITATGQRVTLRCSPRSGDLSVYWYQQSLDQGLQFLIQYYNGEERAKGNILERFSAQQFPDLHSELNLSSLELGDSALYFCASSPRGPSSYNEQFFGPGTRLTVL.

CDR3 region: CASSSTTRDPHEAFF. CDR3 in DNA: TGTGCCAGCAGTTCTACCACCCGGGATCCGCATGAAGCTTTCTTT. The chain has TRBV6-2 or TRBV6-3 and TRBJ1-1; D gene uncertain. Germline values: CDR1 MNHEY, CDR2 SVGEGT. The CDR3 runs 15 residues. The V gene lost 4 bases and the J gene lost 7 bases, with 19 bases spanning the gap.

The V and J genes are TRBV13 and TRBJ2-1; 12 nucleotides match TRBD2. This CDR3 contains 15 residues. Trimming removed 4 bases from V and 9 bases from J; junction bases left unmatched: 7. Germline V gene sequence: CDR1 PRHDT, CDR2 FYEKMQ (reference sequence). Written as DNA, the CDR3 is TGTGCCAGCAGCTCTCCTAGCGGGAGGGCCGGTGAGCAGTTCTTC. This encodes CASSSPSGRAGEQFF.

This chain joins TRBV5-5 and TRBJ1-5; TRBD1 matches 12 bases. CDR3 size: 18 residues. J was trimmed by 2 bases and V by 1 base; bases with no gene match: 7. CDR1 and CDR2 from the germline V gene are SGHKS and YYEKEE (reference sequence). The CDR3 bases are TGTGCCAGCAGCTTGCCCGGGACAGGGGGCGCCGGCAATCAGCCCCAGCATTTT. Translating it yields CASSLPGTGGAGNQPQHF. Combining the CDR3 with reference TRBV5-5 and TRBJ1-5 gives the whole variable domain DAGVTQSPTHLIKTRGQQVTLRCSPISGHKSVSWYQQVLGQGPQFIFQYYEKEERGRGNFPDRFSARQFPNYSSELNVNALLLGDSALYLCASSLPGTGGAGNQPQHFGDGTRLSIL.

The V and J genes are TRBV23-1 and TRBJ1-6, with TRBD1 matching 9 bases. TRBV23-1 is marked as an open reading frame, function uncertain. CDR3 size: 16 residues. Trimming at V came to 0 bases and at J to 7 bases, leaving 4 bases not matched to a gene. CDR3 coding DNA: TGCGCCAGCAGTCAATCGACGGACAGGGGAAATTCACCCCTCCACTTT. Translation gives CASSQSTDRGNSPLHF.

The rearrangement uses TRBV5-8 and TRBJ2-1; TRBD1 might be the D (6 bases). The CDR3 extends over 18 amino acids. V was cut by 4 bases and J by 0 bases, with 20 bases left in between. From germline, CDR1 is SGHTS and CDR2 YDEGEE. The DNA of the CDR3 is TGTGCCAGCAGCGGTGTTCTGGGGGCCGCGAGCTCCTACAATGAGCAGTTCTTC. Amino acid sequence: CASSGVLGAASSYNEQFF.

The chain employs TRBV5-6 and TRBJ1-2; 7 bases match TRBD1. The CDR3 covers 14 residues. V was clipped by 5 bases and J by 3 bases; unmatched bases: 7. The germline V gene has CDR1 SGHDT and CDR2 YYEEEE. The CDR3 DNA sequence: TGTGCCAGCAGAACAGGGGTTTCGTACTATGGCTACACCTTC. Amino acid sequence: CASRTGVSYYGYTF.

CDR3 in DNA: TGTGCCAGTAGTATCAGGCAGGGGGTTACCCCTAGCAATCAGCCCCAGCATTTT. Translated: CASSIRQGVTPSNQPQHF. This rearrangement joins TRBV19 to TRBJ1-5; 7 nucleotides agree with TRBD1. Germline CDR1 and CDR2: LNHDA and SQIVND (reference sequence). With 3 bases clipped from V and 0 bases from J, the junction kept 11 bases outside the gene matches. The CDR3 has 18 residues. Full variable domain (remainder filled in from reference TRBV19 and TRBJ1-5): DGGITQSPKYLFRKEGQNVTLSCEQNLNHDAMYWYRQDPGQGLRLIYYSQIVNDFQKGDIAEGYSVSREKKESFPLTVTSAQKNPTAFYLCASSIRQGVTPSNQPQHFGDGTRLSIL.

The chain carries TRBV7-2 and TRBJ2-5, with 10 positions matching TRBD2. The CDR3 contains 16 residues. The V segment lost 1 base and the J segment 4 bases; nucleotides outside the gene matches: 6. The germline CDR1 and CDR2 sequences are SGHTA and FQGNSA. CDR3 nucleotides: TGTGCCAGCAGCTTAGGGGCTAGCGGGGGAGGAGAGACCCAGTACTTC. Translating it yields CASSLGASGGGETQYF.